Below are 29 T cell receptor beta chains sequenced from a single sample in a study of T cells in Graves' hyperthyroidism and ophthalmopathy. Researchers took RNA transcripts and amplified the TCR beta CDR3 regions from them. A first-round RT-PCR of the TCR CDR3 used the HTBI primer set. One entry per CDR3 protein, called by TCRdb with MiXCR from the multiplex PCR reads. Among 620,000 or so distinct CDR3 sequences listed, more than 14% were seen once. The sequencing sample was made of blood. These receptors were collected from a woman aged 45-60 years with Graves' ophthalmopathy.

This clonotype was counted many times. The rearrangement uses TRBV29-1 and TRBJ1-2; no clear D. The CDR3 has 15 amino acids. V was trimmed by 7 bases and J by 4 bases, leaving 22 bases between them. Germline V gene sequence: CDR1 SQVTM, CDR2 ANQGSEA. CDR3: CSAAIGTRSIYGYTF. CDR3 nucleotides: TGCAGCGCCGCTATTGGCACCAGAAGTATCTATGGCTACACCTTC. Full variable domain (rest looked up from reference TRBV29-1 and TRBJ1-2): SAVISQKPSRDICQRGTSLTIQCQVDSQVTMMFWYRQQPGQSLTLIATANQGSEATYESGFVIDKFPISRPNLTFSTLTVSNMSPEDSSIYLCSAAIGTRSIYGYTFGSGTRLTVV.

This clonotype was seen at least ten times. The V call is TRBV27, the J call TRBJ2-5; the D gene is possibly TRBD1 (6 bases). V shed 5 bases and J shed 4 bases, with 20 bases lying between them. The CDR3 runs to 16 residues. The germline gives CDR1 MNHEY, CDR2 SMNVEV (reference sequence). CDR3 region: CASSPTAGAIGETQYF. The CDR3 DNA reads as TGTGCCAGCAGTCCCACGGCAGGGGCCATCGGAGAGACCCAGTACTTC.

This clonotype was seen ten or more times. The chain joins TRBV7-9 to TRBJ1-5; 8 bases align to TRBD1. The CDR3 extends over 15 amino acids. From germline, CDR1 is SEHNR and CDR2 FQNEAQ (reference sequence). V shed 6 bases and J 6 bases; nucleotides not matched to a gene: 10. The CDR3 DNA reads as TGTGCCAGCAGTTCGACAGGGGAACCAGCTCAGCCCCAGCATTTT. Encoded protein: CASSSTGEPAQPQHF.

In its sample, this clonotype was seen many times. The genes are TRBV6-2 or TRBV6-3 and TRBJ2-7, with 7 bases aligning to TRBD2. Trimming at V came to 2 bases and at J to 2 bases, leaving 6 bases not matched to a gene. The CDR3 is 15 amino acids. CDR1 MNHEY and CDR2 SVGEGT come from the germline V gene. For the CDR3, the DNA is TGTGCCAGCAGTTACGGGGAGGGACGCACCTACGAGCAGTACTTC. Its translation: CASSYGEGRTYEQYF.

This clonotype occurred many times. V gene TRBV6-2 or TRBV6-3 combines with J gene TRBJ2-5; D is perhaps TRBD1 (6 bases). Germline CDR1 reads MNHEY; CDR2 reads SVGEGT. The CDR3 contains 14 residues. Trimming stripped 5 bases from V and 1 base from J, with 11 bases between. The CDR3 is CASSQTGPQETQYF. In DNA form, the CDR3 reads TGTGCCAGCAGTCAGACAGGTCCCCAAGAGACCCAGTACTTC.

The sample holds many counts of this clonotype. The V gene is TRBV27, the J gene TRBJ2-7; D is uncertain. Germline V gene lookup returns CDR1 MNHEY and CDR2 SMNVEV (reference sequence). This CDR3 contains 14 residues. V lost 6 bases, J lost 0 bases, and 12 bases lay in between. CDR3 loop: CASRAVRGSYEQYF. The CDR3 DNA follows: TGTGCCAGCAGGGCAGTACGCGGCTCCTACGAGCAGTACTTC.

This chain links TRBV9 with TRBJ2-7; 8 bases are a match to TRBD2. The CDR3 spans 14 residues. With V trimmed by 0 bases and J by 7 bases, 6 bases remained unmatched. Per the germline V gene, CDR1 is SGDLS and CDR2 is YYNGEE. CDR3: CASSVESGGREQYF. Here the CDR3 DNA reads TGTGCCAGCAGCGTAGAATCGGGAGGGCGTGAGCAGTACTTC. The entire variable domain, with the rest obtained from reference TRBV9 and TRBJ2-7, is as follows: DSGVTQTPKHLITATGQRVTLRCSPRSGDLSVYWYQQSLDQGLQFLIQYYNGEERAKGNILERFSAQQFPDLHSELNLSSLELGDSALYFCASSVESGGREQYFGPGTRLTVT.

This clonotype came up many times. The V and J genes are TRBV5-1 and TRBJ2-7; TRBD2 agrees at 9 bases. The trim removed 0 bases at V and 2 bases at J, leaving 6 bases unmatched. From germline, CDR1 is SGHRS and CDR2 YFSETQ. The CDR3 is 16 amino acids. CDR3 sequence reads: CASSLGRASGTYEQYF. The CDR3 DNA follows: TGCGCCAGCAGCTTGGGTCGTGCTAGCGGGACCTACGAGCAGTACTTC.

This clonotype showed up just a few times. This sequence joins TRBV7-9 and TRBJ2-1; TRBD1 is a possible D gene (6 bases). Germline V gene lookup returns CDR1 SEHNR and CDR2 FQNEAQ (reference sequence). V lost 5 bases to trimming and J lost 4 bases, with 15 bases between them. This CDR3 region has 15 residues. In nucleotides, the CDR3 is TGTGCCAGCAGCGCCGGACAGCAAGGTTACAATGAGCAGTTCTTC. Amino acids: CASSAGQQGYNEQFF.

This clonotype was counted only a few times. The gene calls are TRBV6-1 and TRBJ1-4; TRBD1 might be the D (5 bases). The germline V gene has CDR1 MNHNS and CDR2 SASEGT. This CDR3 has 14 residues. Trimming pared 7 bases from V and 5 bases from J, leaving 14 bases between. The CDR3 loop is CASTPRGGNEKLFF. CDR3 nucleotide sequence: TGTGCCAGCACTCCCCGGGGGGGGAATGAAAAACTGTTTTTT.

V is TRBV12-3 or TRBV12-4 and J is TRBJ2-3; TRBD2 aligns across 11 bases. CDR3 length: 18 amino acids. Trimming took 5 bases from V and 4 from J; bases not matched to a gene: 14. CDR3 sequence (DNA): TGTGCCAGCAGTCTACAAGTAACTAGCGGGAGTGAAGCAGATACGCAGTATTTT. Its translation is CASSLQVTSGSEADTQYF.

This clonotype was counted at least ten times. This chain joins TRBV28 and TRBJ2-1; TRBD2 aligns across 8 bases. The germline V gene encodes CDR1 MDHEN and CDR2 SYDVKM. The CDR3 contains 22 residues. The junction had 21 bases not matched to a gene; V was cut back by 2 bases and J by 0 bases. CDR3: CASSLRPGRLAGMKSSYNEQFF. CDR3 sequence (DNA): TGTGCCAGCAGTTTACGACCGGGTAGGCTAGCGGGTATGAAGAGCTCCTACAATGAGCAGTTCTTC.

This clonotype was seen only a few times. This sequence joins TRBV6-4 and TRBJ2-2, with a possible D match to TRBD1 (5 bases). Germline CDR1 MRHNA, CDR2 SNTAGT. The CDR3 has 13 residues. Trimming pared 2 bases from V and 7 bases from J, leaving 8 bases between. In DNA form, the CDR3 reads TGTGCCAGCAGTGACGGGGCCTTCGGGGAGCTGTTTTTT. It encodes CASSDGAFGELFF.

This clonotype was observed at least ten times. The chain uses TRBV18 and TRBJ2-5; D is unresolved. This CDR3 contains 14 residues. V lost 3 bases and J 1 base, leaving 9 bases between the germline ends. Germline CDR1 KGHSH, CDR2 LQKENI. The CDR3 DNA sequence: TGTGCCAGCTCACCTGTGGCAGTCCAAGAGACCCAGTACTTC. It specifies CASSPVAVQETQYF. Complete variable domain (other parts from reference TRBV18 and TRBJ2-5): NAGVMQNPRHLVRRRGQEARLRCSPMKGHSHVYWYRQLPEEGLKFMVYLQKENIIDESGMPKERFSAEFPKEGPSILRIQQVVRGDSAAYFCASSPVAVQETQYFGPGTRLLVL.

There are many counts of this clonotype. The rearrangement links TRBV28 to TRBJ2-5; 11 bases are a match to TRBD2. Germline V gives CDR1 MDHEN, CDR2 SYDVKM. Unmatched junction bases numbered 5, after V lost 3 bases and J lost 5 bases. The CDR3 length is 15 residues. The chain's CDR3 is CASSLSSGRRETQYF. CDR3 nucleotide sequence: TGTGCCAGCAGTTTGTCTAGCGGGAGGCGGGAGACCCAGTACTTC.

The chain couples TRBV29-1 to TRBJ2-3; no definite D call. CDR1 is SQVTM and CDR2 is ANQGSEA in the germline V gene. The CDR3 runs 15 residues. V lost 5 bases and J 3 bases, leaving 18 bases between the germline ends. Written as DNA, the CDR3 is TGCAGCGTTCAAAGGACCGTGGTCGGTACAGATACGCAGTATTTT. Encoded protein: CSVQRTVVGTDTQYF.

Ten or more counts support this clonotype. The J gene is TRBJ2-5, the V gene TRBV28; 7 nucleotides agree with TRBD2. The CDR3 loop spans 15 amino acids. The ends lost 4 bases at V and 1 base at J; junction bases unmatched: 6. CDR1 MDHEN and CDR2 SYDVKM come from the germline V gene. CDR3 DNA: TGTGCCAGCAGTTACCGGGACTACGGCCAAGAGACCCAGTACTTC. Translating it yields CASSYRDYGQETQYF.

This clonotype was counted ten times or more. The CDR3 coding sequence is TGTGCCAGCAGTTTGTTCCAGGACTTTGGGAACACTGAAGCTTTCTTT. Translation: CASSLFQDFGNTEAFF. The chain recombines TRBV28 with TRBJ1-1; D gene unclear. V was pared by 3 bases and J by 1 base, with 15 bases between. CDR1 and CDR2 from the germline V gene are MDHEN and SYDVKM. This CDR3 is 16 amino acids long.

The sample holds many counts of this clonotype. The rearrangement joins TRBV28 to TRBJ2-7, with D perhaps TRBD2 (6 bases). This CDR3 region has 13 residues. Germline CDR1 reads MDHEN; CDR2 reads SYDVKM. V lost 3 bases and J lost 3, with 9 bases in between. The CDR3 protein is CASSLSGVYEQYF. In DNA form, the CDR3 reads TGTGCCAGCAGTTTGTCGGGAGTCTACGAGCAGTACTTC.

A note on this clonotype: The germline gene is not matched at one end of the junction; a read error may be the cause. CDR3 region: CASNLGQGAGEQYF. CDR3 in DNA: TGTGCCAGCAACTTAGGACAGGGGGCAGGGGAGCAGTACTTC. The rearrangement joins TRBV7-9 to TRBJ2-7, with 11 bases identical to TRBD1. CDR3 length: 14 residues. Germline V lookup: CDR1 SEHNR, CDR2 FQNEAQ (reference sequence). Variable domain in full (rest from reference TRBV7-9 and TRBJ2-7): DTGVSQNPRHKITKRGQNVTFRCDPISEHNRLYWYRQTLGQGPEFLTYFQNEAQLEKSRLLSDRFSAERPKGSFSTLEIQRTEQGDSAMYLCASNLGQGAGEQYFGPGTRLTVT.

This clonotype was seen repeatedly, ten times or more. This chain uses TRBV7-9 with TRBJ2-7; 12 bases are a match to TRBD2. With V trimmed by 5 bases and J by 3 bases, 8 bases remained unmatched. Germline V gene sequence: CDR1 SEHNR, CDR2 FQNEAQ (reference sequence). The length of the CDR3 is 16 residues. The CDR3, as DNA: TGTGCCAGCAGCCCCCTGACTAGCGGGAGTTTCTACGAGCAGTACTTC. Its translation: CASSPLTSGSFYEQYF.

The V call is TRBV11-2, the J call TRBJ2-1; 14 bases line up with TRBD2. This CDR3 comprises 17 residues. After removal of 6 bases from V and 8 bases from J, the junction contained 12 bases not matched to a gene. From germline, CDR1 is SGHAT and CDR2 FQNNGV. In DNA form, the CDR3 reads TGTGCCAGCAGGGCCGGACTAGCGGGAGGAACGCTCCATGAGCAGTTCTTC. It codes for CASRAGLAGGTLHEQFF.

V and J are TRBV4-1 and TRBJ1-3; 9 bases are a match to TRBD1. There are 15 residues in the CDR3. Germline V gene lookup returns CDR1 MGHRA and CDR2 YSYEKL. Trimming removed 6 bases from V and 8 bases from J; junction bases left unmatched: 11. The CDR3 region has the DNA TGCGCCAGCAGTCCGACCCCGGGACAGGGAGACACCATATATTTT. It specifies CASSPTPGQGDTIYF.

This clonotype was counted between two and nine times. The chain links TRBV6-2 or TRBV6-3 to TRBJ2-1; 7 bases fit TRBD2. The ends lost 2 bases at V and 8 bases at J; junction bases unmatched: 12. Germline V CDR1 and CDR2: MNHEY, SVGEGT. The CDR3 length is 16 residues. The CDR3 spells CASSYRTGTTPDEQFF. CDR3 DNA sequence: TGTGCCAGCAGTTACCGAACCGGGACTACCCCAGATGAGCAGTTCTTC.

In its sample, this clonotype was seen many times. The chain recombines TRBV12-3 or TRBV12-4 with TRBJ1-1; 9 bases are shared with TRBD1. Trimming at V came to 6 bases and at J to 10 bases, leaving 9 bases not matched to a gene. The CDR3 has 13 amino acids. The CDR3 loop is CASRLPRQGGAFF. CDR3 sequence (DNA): TGTGCCAGCAGATTACCCCGACAGGGGGGAGCTTTCTTT.

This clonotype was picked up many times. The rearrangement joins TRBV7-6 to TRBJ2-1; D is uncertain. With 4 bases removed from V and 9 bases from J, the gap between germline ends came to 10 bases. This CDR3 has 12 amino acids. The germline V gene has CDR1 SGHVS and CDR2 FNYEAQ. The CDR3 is CASSSSSGEQFF. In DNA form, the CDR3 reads TGTGCCAGCAGCTCATCATCAGGTGAGCAGTTCTTC.

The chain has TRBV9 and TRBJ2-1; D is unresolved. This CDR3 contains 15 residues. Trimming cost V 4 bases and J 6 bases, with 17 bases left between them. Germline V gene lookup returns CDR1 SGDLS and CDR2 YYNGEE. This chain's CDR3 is CASSPNNVRANEQFF. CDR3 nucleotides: TGTGCCAGCAGCCCCAATAATGTGAGAGCCAATGAGCAGTTCTTC.

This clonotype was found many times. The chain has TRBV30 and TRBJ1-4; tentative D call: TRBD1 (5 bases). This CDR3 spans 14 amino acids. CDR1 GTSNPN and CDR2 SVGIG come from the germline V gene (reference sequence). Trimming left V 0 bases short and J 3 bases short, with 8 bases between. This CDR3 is CAWSVRGANEKLFF. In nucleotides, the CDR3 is TGTGCCTGGAGTGTACGAGGGGCTAATGAAAAACTGTTTTTT.

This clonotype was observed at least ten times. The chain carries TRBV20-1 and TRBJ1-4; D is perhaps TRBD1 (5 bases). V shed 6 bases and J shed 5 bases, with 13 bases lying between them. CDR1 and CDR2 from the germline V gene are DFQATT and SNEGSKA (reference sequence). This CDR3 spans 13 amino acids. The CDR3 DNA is TGCAGTGCCCCGGGACCGTTAAATGAAAAACTGTTTTTT. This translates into CSAPGPLNEKLFF.